This TCR beta chain was recovered during a study of control samples from healthy donors and cancer patients. Measured with immunoSEQ multiplex PCR; TCRdb has only the in-frame clones, and not every one. The data show about 150,000 clones, with approximately 94% seen just once and about 5.8% held by the top ten. V lost 3 bases and J lost 3, with 9 bases in between. The germline V gene encodes CDR1 MDHEN and CDR2 SYDVKM. This CDR3 contains 13 residues. The TCR comes from a man aged 18 to 35 in good health. Sequencing input: blood. The V gene is TRBV28, the J gene TRBJ2-7; D is possibly TRBD2 (5 bases). The CDR3 DNA reads TGTGCCAGCAGTTTTAGCGCGGACTACGAGCAGTACTTC. Amino acids: CASSFSADYEQYF.